Presented here are 9 T cell receptor beta chains from one specimen sequenced in a study of Ad26.COV2.S vaccination and SARS-CoV-2 variants. Sequenced by immunoSEQ multiplex PCR; TCRdb stores in-frame clones only, minus some. The repertoire consists of just over 350,000 clones, with roughly 94% occurring once and the leading ten covering 3.9%. Specimen: peripheral blood, collected after recovery from COVID-19. All receptors derive from a human donor who had recovered from COVID-19.

Only one count was recorded for this clone. This rearrangement joins TRBV2 to TRBJ2-2; possible D gene TRBD1, 6 bases. This CDR3 has 16 amino acids. With 5 bases removed from V and 0 bases from J, the gap between germline ends came to 13 bases. Germline CDR1 SNHLY, CDR2 FYNNEI. Written as DNA, the CDR3 is TGTGCCAGCAGTCGAGGGGGTGTGTCGAACACCGGGGAGCTGTTTTTT. Translated: CASSRGGVSNTGELFF.

The chain carries TRBV10-1 and TRBJ2-5; D is possibly TRBD1 (5 bases). Germline CDR1 is WNHNN and CDR2 is SYGVQD (reference sequence). The CDR3 sequence is 12 residues long. The V end was cut by 6 bases, the J end by 5 bases, with 10 bases between. The CDR3 reads CASRRSGETQYF. In nucleotides, the CDR3 is TGCGCCAGCAGGAGATCAGGGGAGACCCAGTACTTC.

The rearrangement links TRBV12-5 to TRBJ2-3; D is tentatively TRBD1 or TRBD2 (5 bases each). Per the germline V gene, CDR1 is LGHNT and CDR2 is FRNRAP. The CDR3 covers 15 residues. V was cut by 4 bases and J by 2 bases, with 13 bases left in between. Written as DNA, the CDR3 is TGTGCTAGTGGTTCCGATATGGGGACCACAGATACGCAGTATTTT. Its protein product is CASGSDMGTTDTQYF.

V is TRBV13 and J is TRBJ2-7; D not certain. CDR1 PRHDT and CDR2 FYEKMQ come from the germline V gene (reference sequence). The CDR3 is made up of 11 amino acids. V was trimmed by 4 bases and J by 0 bases, leaving 1 base between them. The CDR3 region is CASSSSYEQYF. The CDR3 DNA follows: TGTGCCAGCAGCTCCTCCTACGAGCAGTACTTC.

This chain uses TRBV28 with TRBJ2-5; D is ambiguous. The germline gives CDR1 MDHEN, CDR2 SYDVKM. The CDR3 totals 14 residues. V lost 7 bases and J lost 5, with 17 bases in between. CDR3 nucleotides: TGTGCCAGCACCTCCGCGGATAGGTGGGAGACCCAGTACTTC. Translating it yields CASTSADRWETQYF.

This clone was seen just once. This chain links TRBV7-8 with TRBJ1-1, with 7 positions matching TRBD1. The junction had 8 bases not matched to a gene; V was cut back by 1 base and J by 6 bases. The length of the CDR3 is 15 residues. The germline V gene encodes CDR1 SGHVS and CDR2 FQNEAQ. As DNA, the CDR3 is TGTGCCAGCAGCTTAGTCGGAGGGGGCTTGCCTGAAGCTTTCTTT. It specifies CASSLVGGGLPEAFF.

The chain joins TRBV6-5 to TRBJ2-3; D unresolved. This CDR3 has 14 amino acids. Between the trimmed V and J ends, which lost 5 bases and 0 bases, there was a span of 9 bases. Germline CDR1 MNHEY, CDR2 SVGAGI. CDR3 in amino acids: CASSLFASTDTQYF. Written as DNA, the CDR3 is TGTGCCAGCAGTCTTTTTGCAAGCACAGATACGCAGTATTTT.

This chain joins TRBV9 and TRBJ2-2; D is unclear. From germline, CDR1 is SGDLS and CDR2 YYNGEE. The CDR3 runs to 14 residues. The V end lost 6 bases, the J end lost 6 bases, and 15 bases lay between the germline ends. The CDR3 DNA reads as TGTGCCAGCACTATAGATGATCGAGCCGGGGAGCTGTTTTTT. Its protein is CASTIDDRAGELFF.

V and J are TRBV7-9 and TRBJ2-4; no definite D call. V lost 6 bases, J lost 8 bases, and 20 bases lay in between. CDR1 is SEHNR, CDR2 FQNEAQ, per germline (reference sequence). The CDR3 loop spans 15 amino acids. CDR3 nucleotides: TGTGCCAGCAGTTTGACGTGGGTGGACGTCGACATTCAGTACTTC. Amino acids: CASSLTWVDVDIQYF.